The 13 T cell receptor beta chains listed next were all sequenced from one sample in a study of CD8+CD57+ T cells in acquired aplastic anemia. Researchers used genomic DNA as the template to profile TCR beta VDJ and CDR3. TCRdb ran MiXCR on the reads and lists one entry per CDR3 protein. Of a few hundred thousand distinct CDR3 sequences in the sample, about 37% are singletons; the top ten hold 0.95% to 1.3%. The source material was sorted CD4+, CD8+, or CD8+CD57+ T cells (not recorded which) from PBMCs. The receptors stem from a human donor in good health, serving as a control.

This clonotype occurred many times. The genes are TRBV2 and TRBJ2-1; D is possibly TRBD2 (5 bases). V lost 6 bases, J lost 0 bases, and 12 bases lay in between. The CDR3 has 15 residues. Germline V gene sequence: CDR1 SNHLY, CDR2 FYNNEI. The CDR3, as DNA: TGTGCCAGCAGGGTTCGGGAAAACTCCTACAATGAGCAGTTCTTC. Protein product: CASRVRENSYNEQFF. The variable domain in full, with the rest retrieved from reference TRBV2 and TRBJ2-1, is EPEVTQTPSHQVTQMGQEVILRCVPISNHLYFYWYRQILGQKVEFLVSFYNNEISEKSEIFDDQFSVERPDGSNFTLKIRSTKLEDSAMYFCASRVRENSYNEQFFGPGTRLTVL.

The V call is TRBV20-1, the J call TRBJ1-5; the D is unclear. V was pared by 6 bases and J by 3 bases, with 9 bases between. Germline CDR1 DFQATT, CDR2 SNEGSKA (reference sequence). The length of the CDR3 is 12 residues. In nucleotides, the CDR3 is TGCAGTGCATCCCAAAACAATCAGCCCCAGCATTTT. Amino acids: CSASQNNQPQHF.

The CDR3 region is CSARAAGGLGHTDTQYF. In DNA form, the CDR3 reads TGCAGTGCTAGAGCCGCCGGGGGGTTGGGACACACAGATACGCAGTATTTT. V usage is TRBV20-1 and J usage is TRBJ2-3; tentatively, D is TRBD2 (7 bases). Germline CDR1 DFQATT, CDR2 SNEGSKA (reference sequence). Trimming stripped 1 base from V and 2 bases from J, with 19 bases between. The CDR3 extends over 17 amino acids.

The chain recombines TRBV30 with TRBJ1-1, with a weak D call TRBD1 (6 bases). Trimming shortened V by 2 bases and J by 5 bases, and 12 bases separated the two germline ends. Germline values: CDR1 GTSNPN, CDR2 SVGIG (reference sequence). This CDR3 has 13 residues. CDR3 DNA: TGTGCCTGGAGTCCCAGGGGAAGAACTGAAGCTTTCTTT. It codes for CAWSPRGRTEAFF.

The chain carries TRBV3-1 and TRBJ2-1; tentatively, D is TRBD2 (6 bases). V lost 6 bases and J lost 15, with 30 bases in between. This CDR3 comprises 16 residues. Germline values: CDR1 LGHDT, CDR2 YNNKEL (reference sequence). As DNA, the CDR3 is TGTGCCAGCAGTCCGCTCGACGGTGGTGGCGGGGCCGATCCGTTCTTC. This translates into CASSPLDGGGGADPFF.

This clonotype has only a few counts. An end of the junction does not agree with germline; a read error may underlie this. V is TRBV3-1 and J is TRBJ2-1; D not certain. Looked up from germline, CDR1 is LGHDT and CDR2 is YNNKEL (reference sequence). CDR3 length equals 11 residues. In DNA form, the CDR3 reads TGTGCCAGCAGTTCCGTGGGCGAGCAGTCCTTC. Translation gives CASSSVGEQSF.

The table lists this clonotype with many counts. This chain connects TRBV12-3 or TRBV12-4 to TRBJ2-7, with D perhaps matching TRBD1 (5 bases). V was clipped by 3 bases and J by 4 bases, with 7 bases between them. The CDR3 totals 12 residues. CDR3 nucleotides: TGTGCCAGCAGTTTGACAGTTTACGAGCAGTACTTC. Its protein is CASSLTVYEQYF.

The rearrangement links TRBV15 to TRBJ2-7, with a possible D match to TRBD1 (5 bases). The ends were cut back, 0 bases at V and 7 bases at J, with 16 bases in the middle. CDR3 length: 15 residues. Per the germline V gene, CDR1 is LNHNV and CDR2 is YYDKDF (reference sequence). CDR3 loop: CATSRDGAASEEQYF. In nucleotides, the CDR3 is TGTGCCACCAGCAGAGATGGGGCGGCTTCGGAAGAGCAGTACTTC. Combining the CDR3 with reference TRBV15 and TRBJ2-7 gives the whole variable domain DAMVIQNPRYQVTQFGKPVTLSCSQTLNHNVMYWYQQKSSQAPKLLFHYYDKDFNNEADTPDNFQSRRPNTSFCFLDIRSPGLGDTAMYLCATSRDGAASEEQYFGPGTRLTVT.

This clonotype was found many times. The rearrangement joins TRBV20-1 to TRBJ2-1, with 11 bases matching TRBD2. CDR3 length equals 16 residues. V lost 2 bases, J lost 3 bases, and 6 bases stayed unmatched. Germline CDR1 reads DFQATT; CDR2 reads SNEGSKA (reference sequence). The CDR3 bases are TGCAGTGCTAGAAACGCACTAGCGGGAGACTACAATGAGCAGTTCTTC. Residues: CSARNALAGDYNEQFF.

This sequence joins TRBV2 and TRBJ2-2; 7 bases fit TRBD1. The germline CDR1 and CDR2 sequences are SNHLY and FYNNEI. J gave up 0 bases and V 9 bases, and 4 bases lay outside the gene matches. The CDR3 length is 14 residues. CDR3 coding DNA: TGTGCCAGGGAAGGACAGGCGAACACCGGGGAGCTGTTTTTT. It codes for CAREGQANTGELFF.

The sample holds one count of this clonotype. The chain uses TRBV7-8 and TRBJ1-2, with 7 bases matching TRBD1. The V gene end was trimmed by 9 bases and the J gene end by 4 bases; junction bases not matched to a gene: 11. The CDR3 sequence is 14 residues long. Germline CDR1 reads SGHVS; CDR2 reads FQNEAQ. The CDR3 region has the DNA TGTGCCAGTACCCCCCCGGGACAGCGCTATGGCTACACCTTC. Residues: CASTPPGQRYGYTF.

This clonotype was seen a single time. CDR3 in amino acids: CASSRVPGQGFYEQFF. CDR3 coding DNA: TGCGCCAGCAGCCGAGTACCCGGACAGGGTTTCTATGAGCAGTTCTTC. This chain uses TRBV4-1 with TRBJ2-1, with 8 bases that match TRBD1. This CDR3 is built from 16 residues. In germline, CDR1 is MGHRA, CDR2 YSYEKL. V trimming: 4 bases; J trimming: 8 bases; junction bases outside the gene matches: 13.

The rearrangement uses TRBV20-1 and TRBJ1-5, with 7 bases that match TRBD1. Unmatched junction bases numbered 4, after V lost 4 bases and J lost 7 bases. Per the germline V gene, CDR1 is DFQATT and CDR2 is SNEGSKA (reference sequence). The CDR3 runs 12 residues. CDR3 region: CSAMTGTQPQHF. In DNA, the CDR3 is TGCAGTGCTATGACAGGGACCCAGCCCCAGCATTTT.